The rows below give T cell receptor beta chains drawn from one sample of a study of blood T cell repertoires in COVID-19. This table comes from immunoSEQ multiplex PCR, and its TCRdb copy is limited to in-frame clones, with some not included. The sample contains about 60,000 clones, over 60% of which appear only once. What was sequenced was peripheral blood. All receptors derive from a woman in her 70s with COVID-19, enrolled during active disease. CDR3s include the opening cysteine and the closing phenylalanine or tryptophan. A D gene is named only where the DNA matches it firmly. Size is omitted from some rows. Given values are once, few, many or a class for expanded clones.

cdr3_aa: CASSYPTLTGQGRESTEAFF
cdr3_nt: TGTGCCAGCAGTTACCCGACTCTGACGGGACAGGGGAGAGAGAGCACTGAAGCTTTCTTT
v_call: TRBV6-2/TRBV6-3
cdr3_length: 20
d_call: TRBD1
j_call: TRBJ1-1
clone_size: NA

cdr3_aa: CASSPLIQQGNTGELFF
cdr3_nt: TGTGCCAGCAGCCCACTCATCCAACAGGGAAACACCGGGGAGCTGTTTTTT
v_call: TRBV7-6
cdr3_length: 17
d_call: NA
j_call: TRBJ2-2
clone_size: few

cdr3_aa: CASSIEENNQPQHF
cdr3_nt: TGTGCCAGTAGTATAGAGGAGAACAATCAGCCCCAGCATTTT
v_call: TRBV19
cdr3_length: 14
d_call: NA
j_call: TRBJ1-5
clone_size: once

cdr3_aa: CASRDRANTEAFF
cdr3_nt: TGTGCCAGCCGGGACAGGGCGAACACTGAAGCTTTCTTT
v_call: TRBV12-3/TRBV12-4
cdr3_length: 13
d_call: TRBD1
j_call: TRBJ1-1
clone_size: NA

cdr3_aa: CASSFRTGTHEQFF
cdr3_nt: TGCGCCAGCAGCTTCAGGACAGGTACCCATGAGCAGTTCTTC
v_call: TRBV5-1
cdr3_length: 14
d_call: TRBD1
j_call: TRBJ2-1
clone_size: NA

cdr3_aa: CASSYSGRTQGLYF
cdr3_nt: TGTGCCAGCAGTTACTCCGGGAGGACACAAGGGCTGTATTTT
v_call: TRBV6-2/TRBV6-3
cdr3_length: 14
d_call: TRBD2
j_call: TRBJ2-3
clone_size: NA

cdr3_aa: CASKLPWYNEQFF
cdr3_nt: TGTGCCAGCAAACTCCCCTGGTACAATGAGCAGTTCTTC
v_call: TRBV11-2
cdr3_length: 13
d_call: NA
j_call: TRBJ2-1
clone_size: once

cdr3_aa: CASSPGTGLPSTF
cdr3_nt: TGTGCCAGCTCACCAGGGACAGGTCTCCCCTCCACCTTC
v_call: TRBV18
cdr3_length: 13
d_call: TRBD1
j_call: TRBJ1-2
clone_size: once

cdr3_aa: CASSKTGTSGQFF
cdr3_nt: TGTGCCAGCAGCAAAACCGGGACTAGCGGGCAGTTCTTC
v_call: TRBV11-3
cdr3_length: 13
d_call: TRBD2
j_call: TRBJ2-1
clone_size: few

cdr3_aa: CAISGSGGNQPQHF
cdr3_nt: TGTGCCATCAGTGGGTCCGGGGGCAATCAGCCCCAGCATTTT
v_call: TRBV10-3
cdr3_length: 14
d_call: NA
j_call: TRBJ1-5
clone_size: NA

cdr3_aa: CASSPGLAGGRWDKSTDTQYF
cdr3_nt: TGTGCCAGCAGCCCGGGACTAGCGGGAGGGCGCTGGGACAAGAGCACAGATACGCAGTATTTT
v_call: TRBV4-2
cdr3_length: 21
d_call: TRBD2
j_call: TRBJ2-3
clone_size: NA

cdr3_aa: CSVQTGTNTEAFF
cdr3_nt: TGCAGCGTGCAGACAGGGACGAACACTGAAGCTTTCTTT
v_call: TRBV29-1
cdr3_length: 13
d_call: TRBD1
j_call: TRBJ1-1
clone_size: NA

cdr3_aa: CASSQQTSGGTLSYEQYF
cdr3_nt: TGCGCCAGCAGCCAACAAACTAGCGGGGGGACGCTATCCTACGAGCAGTACTTC
v_call: TRBV4-3
cdr3_length: 18
d_call: TRBD2
j_call: TRBJ2-7
clone_size: once

cdr3_aa: CASSQELGLTNEQFF
cdr3_nt: TGCGCCAGCAGCCAAGAACTAGGACTTACAAATGAGCAGTTCTTC
v_call: TRBV4-3
cdr3_length: 15
d_call: NA
j_call: TRBJ2-1
clone_size: NA

cdr3_aa: CASSEQGSYNEQFF
cdr3_nt: TGTGCCAGCAGTGAGCAGGGCTCCTACAATGAGCAGTTCTTC
v_call: TRBV2
cdr3_length: 14
d_call: NA
j_call: TRBJ2-1
clone_size: NA

cdr3_aa: CASSEGTGGSSPLHF
cdr3_nt: TGTGCCAGCAGTGAGGGGACAGGGGGCAGCTCACCCCTCCACTTT
v_call: TRBV6-1
cdr3_length: 15
d_call: TRBD1
j_call: TRBJ1-6
clone_size: NA

cdr3_aa: CASSEGFVDEKLFF
cdr3_nt: TGCGCCAGCAGTGAGGGCTTCGTGGATGAAAAACTGTTTTTT
v_call: TRBV10-2
cdr3_length: 14
d_call: NA
j_call: TRBJ1-4
clone_size: NA

cdr3_aa: CASSPRPAVNTGELFF
cdr3_nt: TGTGCCAGCTCACCACGCCCAGCGGTGAACACCGGGGAGCTGTTTTTT
v_call: TRBV18
cdr3_length: 16
d_call: NA
j_call: TRBJ2-2
clone_size: once

cdr3_aa: CASSIAPSGTGPYEQYF
cdr3_nt: TGTGCCAGTAGTATAGCCCCTAGCGGGACGGGTCCGTACGAGCAGTACTTC
v_call: TRBV19
cdr3_length: 17
d_call: TRBD2
j_call: TRBJ2-7
clone_size: NA

cdr3_aa: CASSHPGQGIEKLFF
cdr3_nt: TGCGCCAGCAGCCATCCGGGACAGGGTATTGAAAAACTGTTTTTT
v_call: TRBV5-1
cdr3_length: 15
d_call: TRBD1
j_call: TRBJ1-4
clone_size: once

cdr3_aa: CASSVDSGNTIYF
cdr3_nt: TGTGCCAGTAGTGTCGACAGTGGAAACACCATATATTTT
v_call: TRBV19
cdr3_length: 13
d_call: NA
j_call: TRBJ1-3
clone_size: once

cdr3_aa: CASSLVPTGTDTQYF
cdr3_nt: TGTGCCAGCAGCTTAGTTCCTACTGGCACAGATACGCAGTATTTT
v_call: TRBV7-8
cdr3_length: 15
d_call: NA
j_call: TRBJ2-3
clone_size: few

cdr3_aa: CASSRGLAVPTGELFF
cdr3_nt: TGTGCCAGCAGCCGCGGACTAGCGGTTCCCACCGGGGAGCTGTTTTTT
v_call: TRBV14
cdr3_length: 16
d_call: TRBD2
j_call: TRBJ2-2
clone_size: once

cdr3_aa: CASSLGQGGGEQFF
cdr3_nt: TGTGCCAGCAGCCTAGGACAGGGCGGGGGTGAGCAGTTCTTC
v_call: TRBV3-1/TRBV3-2
cdr3_length: 14
d_call: NA
j_call: TRBJ2-1
clone_size: few

cdr3_aa: CASSLSGTAYNEQFF
cdr3_nt: TGTGCCAGCAGTTTAAGTGGGACAGCTTACAATGAGCAGTTCTTC
v_call: TRBV28
cdr3_length: 15
d_call: TRBD1
j_call: TRBJ2-1
clone_size: NA

cdr3_aa: CASTTPRGQFNEKLFF
cdr3_nt: TGTGCCAGCACTACACCTAGGGGACAGTTTAATGAAAAACTGTTTTTT
v_call: TRBV6-6
cdr3_length: 16
d_call: TRBD1
j_call: TRBJ1-4
clone_size: NA

cdr3_aa: CAISESVLTNTGELFF
cdr3_nt: TGTGCCATCAGTGAGTCTGTACTAACGAACACCGGGGAGCTGTTTTTT
v_call: TRBV10-3
cdr3_length: 16
d_call: NA
j_call: TRBJ2-2
clone_size: NA

cdr3_aa: CASTMGLAATDTQYF
cdr3_nt: TGTGCCAGCACCATGGGACTAGCGGCCACAGATACGCAGTATTTT
v_call: TRBV9
cdr3_length: 15
d_call: TRBD2
j_call: TRBJ2-3
clone_size: NA

cdr3_aa: CASSATSGGAGTQYF
cdr3_nt: TGTGCCAGCAGCGCAACTAGCGGGGGGGCCGGTACGCAGTATTTT
v_call: TRBV6-2/TRBV6-3
cdr3_length: 15
d_call: TRBD2
j_call: TRBJ2-3
clone_size: once

cdr3_aa: CASSGYREGAAFF
cdr3_nt: TGTGCCAGCAGTGGCTACAGGGAAGGGGCAGCTTTCTTT
v_call: TRBV2
cdr3_length: 13
d_call: NA
j_call: TRBJ1-1
clone_size: once

cdr3_aa: CASSSYRVSEETQYF
cdr3_nt: TGTGCCAGCAGTTCCTACAGGGTATCTGAAGAGACCCAGTACTTC
v_call: TRBV6-2/TRBV6-3
cdr3_length: 15
d_call: NA
j_call: TRBJ2-5
clone_size: NA

cdr3_aa: CASSLGTGGSDTQYF
cdr3_nt: TGTGCCAGCAGCTTGGGGACAGGGGGTTCAGATACGCAGTATTTT
v_call: TRBV5-5
cdr3_length: 15
d_call: TRBD1
j_call: TRBJ2-3
clone_size: NA

cdr3_aa: CASGPLTGVGYTF
cdr3_nt: TGTGCCAGCGGGCCCCTGACAGGGGTTGGCTACACCTTC
v_call: TRBV7-9
cdr3_length: 13
d_call: TRBD1
j_call: TRBJ1-2
clone_size: NA

cdr3_aa: CASSFEPEIGGEKLFF
cdr3_nt: TGTGCCAGCAGCTTTGAGCCAGAAATTGGAGGTGAAAAACTGTTTTTT
v_call: TRBV5-4
cdr3_length: 16
d_call: NA
j_call: TRBJ1-4
clone_size: NA

cdr3_aa: CASSAGQTSSGNTIYF
cdr3_nt: TGCGCCAGCAGCGCAGGACAGACGAGCTCTGGAAACACCATATATTTT
v_call: TRBV5-1
cdr3_length: 16
d_call: NA
j_call: TRBJ1-3
clone_size: NA

cdr3_aa: CASSLGDFSSTDTQYF
cdr3_nt: TGTGCCAGCAGCTTGGGGGACTTTTCCTCCACAGATACGCAGTATTTT
v_call: TRBV7-9
cdr3_length: 16
d_call: NA
j_call: TRBJ2-3
clone_size: NA

cdr3_aa: CASSRLGQGGGKGTEAFF
cdr3_nt: TGTGCCAGCAGCCGGCTCGGACAGGGAGGGGGAAAAGGGACTGAAGCTTTCTTT
v_call: TRBV5-5
cdr3_length: 18
d_call: TRBD1
j_call: TRBJ1-1
clone_size: NA

cdr3_aa: CASSSSRGANTIYF
cdr3_nt: TGTGCCAGTAGTTCCTCCCGAGGCGCAAACACCATATATTTT
v_call: TRBV19
cdr3_length: 14
d_call: NA
j_call: TRBJ1-3
clone_size: NA

cdr3_aa: CASSPSGIQGRYEQYF
cdr3_nt: TGTGCCAGCTCACCGTCGGGGATCCAGGGGCGCTACGAGCAGTACTTC
v_call: TRBV18
cdr3_length: 16
d_call: NA
j_call: TRBJ2-7
clone_size: few

cdr3_aa: CATSDQQGAGVSNQPQHF
cdr3_nt: TGTGCCACCAGTGATCAACAGGGGGCTGGTGTTAGCAATCAGCCCCAGCATTTT
v_call: TRBV24-1
cdr3_length: 18
d_call: TRBD1
j_call: TRBJ1-5
clone_size: NA

cdr3_aa: CASSLGTRTGYNEQFF
cdr3_nt: TGTGCCAGCAGCTTGGGGACTAGAACGGGGTACAATGAGCAGTTCTTC
v_call: TRBV5-8
cdr3_length: 16
d_call: TRBD2
j_call: TRBJ2-1
clone_size: NA